A selection of T cell receptor beta chains follows, all from one sample in a study of a mutant IDH1 vaccine in newly diagnosed glioma. These receptors' targets are unknown. The table came from immunoSEQ multiplex PCR; TCRdb's copy has only in-frame clones and leaves some out. The repertoire holds tens of thousands of clones, with almost 95% as singletons. Sequenced here: PBMCs, sampled from a glioma patient whose treatment included an IDH1 peptide vaccine. All receptors come from a man aged 45 to 65 with glioma. Each CDR3 is given with its conserved first and last residue. D genes are given only for firm matches. The size field is filled for only some rows; it gives once, few, many or a size class.

CASSLASGAYEQYF,TGTGCCAGCAGCTTAGCATCGGGGGCCTACGAGCAGTACTTC,TRBJ2-7,-,-,TRBV7-9
CASSFGEQFF,TGTGCCAGCAGCTTTGGTGAGCAGTTCTTC,TRBJ2-1,-,-,TRBV11-2
CASSPMGQGNEKLFF,TGTGCCAGCTCACCTATGGGACAGGGGAATGAAAAACTGTTTTTT,TRBJ1-4,once,TRBD1,TRBV18
CASSPTNGLNTGELFF,TGTGCCAGCAGCCCCACTAACGGACTTAACACCGGGGAGCTGTTTTTT,TRBJ2-2,-,-,TRBV7-2
CASSLGPGTGTYNEQFF,TGTGCCAGCAGCTTAGGGCCCGGGACAGGGACATACAATGAGCAGTTCTTC,TRBJ2-1,-,TRBD1,TRBV7-2
CASSLLGAGTDTQYF,TGTGCCAGCAGCTTACTTGGAGCGGGCACAGATACGCAGTATTTT,TRBJ2-3,-,-,TRBV11-2
CASSPKWDGAFF,TGTGCCAGCAGCCCCAAATGGGACGGAGCTTTCTTT,TRBJ1-1,-,-,TRBV2
CASSIRRDRILAKNIQYF,TGTGCCAGCAGCATCCGTCGGGACAGAATATTAGCCAAAAACATTCAGTACTTC,TRBJ2-4,-,TRBD1,TRBV13
CASSFRRGGLGHEQYF,TGTGCCAGCAGTTTCCGCAGGGGTGGTCTCGGCCACGAGCAGTACTTC,TRBJ2-7,few,-,TRBV28
CASSSPDRADTEAFF,TGTGCCAGCAGCTCTCCGGACAGGGCGGACACTGAAGCTTTCTTT,TRBJ1-1,-,TRBD1,TRBV11-2
CASRLNRLDNSPLHF,TGTGCCAGCAGGCTTAATAGGTTGGATAATTCACCCCTCCACTTT,TRBJ1-6,-,-,TRBV27
CASSPGVYNEQFF,TGTGCCAGCAGTCCTGGTGTATACAATGAGCAGTTCTTC,TRBJ2-1,-,-,TRBV6-6
CASSTSQGAKPQHF,TGTGCCAGTAGTACTTCACAGGGGGCTAAGCCCCAGCATTTT,TRBJ1-5,-,TRBD1,TRBV19
CASSFAGDTQYF,TGTGCCAGCAGCTTTGCTGGAGATACGCAGTATTTT,TRBJ2-3,-,-,TRBV11-2
CATWTGTGEQYF,TGTGCCACTTGGACAGGGACGGGCGAGCAGTACTTC,TRBJ2-7,once,TRBD1,TRBV10-3
CASSQDLRGKLFF,TGTGCCAGCAGCCAAGATCTCAGGGGAAAACTGTTTTTT,TRBJ1-4,once,-,TRBV14
CASSRDDRPVDEQYF,TGTGCCAGCAGCCGCGATGACAGGCCCGTGGACGAGCAGTACTTC,TRBJ2-7,-,-,TRBV27
CASSQGQGNEQFF,TGTGCCAGCAGCCAGGGACAGGGTAATGAGCAGTTCTTC,TRBJ2-1,-,TRBD1,TRBV7-2
CASTPPGLEVGTQYF,TGTGCCAGCACCCCTCCGGGACTCGAAGTGGGGACCCAGTACTTC,TRBJ2-5,-,-,TRBV7-2
CAWSSGSLAGGRETQYF,TGTGCCTGGAGCTCTGGTTCGTTAGCGGGGGGCCGAGAGACCCAGTACTTC,TRBJ2-5,-,TRBD2,TRBV30
CASSQEAGPSHEQFF,TGTGCCAGCAGCCAAGAGGCCGGTCCATCACATGAGCAGTTCTTC,TRBJ2-1,-,-,TRBV4-2
CASSVEPTGGYGYTF,TGTGCCAGCAGCGTAGAGCCTACAGGGGGCTATGGCTACACCTTC,TRBJ1-2,once,TRBD1,TRBV9
CASSQPGHGRDTQYF,TGTGCCAGCAGCCAACCCGGACACGGGCGAGATACGCAGTATTTT,TRBJ2-3,-,-,TRBV4-2
CASSSDRGRLNYEQYF,TGCGCCAGCAGCTCCGACAGGGGGCGGTTGAACTACGAGCAGTACTTC,TRBJ2-7,-,TRBD1,TRBV5-1
CASSIGPGMNTEAFF,TGTGCCAGTAGTATAGGGCCAGGGATGAACACTGAAGCTTTCTTT,TRBJ1-1,-,-,TRBV19
CASSSGTDILNEKLFF,TGTGCCAGCAGTTCCGGGACAGATATCTTAAATGAAAAACTGTTTTTT,TRBJ1-4,-,TRBD1,TRBV5-4
CASSKNDREATDTQYF,TGTGCCAGCAGTAAAAACGACAGGGAAGCAACAGATACGCAGTATTTT,TRBJ2-3,-,TRBD1,TRBV2
CASSEYVGSTIYF,TGTGCCAGCAGTGAATATGTTGGATCCACCATATATTTT,TRBJ1-3,once,-,TRBV25-1
CAWTVAVGSYEQYF,TGTGCCTGGACCGTAGCGGTGGGCTCCTACGAGCAGTACTTC,TRBJ2-7,-,-,TRBV30
CASSPWQDSNTGELFF,TGTGCCAGCAGCCCCTGGCAGGATTCAAACACCGGGGAGCTGTTTTTT,TRBJ2-2,-,-,TRBV9
CASSLVWEGYTF,TGTGCCAGCAGCTTGGTATGGGAGGGCTACACCTTC,TRBJ1-2,-,-,TRBV7-9
CASSPNGREGRDTQYF,TGCGCCAGCAGCCCAAACGGACGGGAGGGCCGAGATACGCAGTATTTT,TRBJ2-3,-,TRBD2,TRBV5-1
CASSRQGRNGYTF,TGTGCCAGCAGCCGACAGGGTAGGAATGGCTACACCTTC,TRBJ1-2,-,TRBD1,TRBV7-9
CSVDPTAPGFYGYTF,TGCAGCGTTGACCCGACAGCCCCCGGCTTCTATGGCTACACCTTC,TRBJ1-2,-,-,TRBV29-1
CASSLGMGQENTEAFF,TGTGCCAGCAGTTTAGGTATGGGACAGGAGAACACTGAAGCTTTCTTT,TRBJ1-1,-,TRBD1,TRBV7-9
CASSGGEPSQYF,TGTGCCAGCAGTGGCGGGGAACCCTCCCAGTACTTC,TRBJ2-5,-,-,TRBV25-1
CASSLEGGTGLKGGEQYF,TGCGCCAGCAGCTTGGAGGGCGGGACAGGCTTGAAGGGGGGCGAGCAGTACTTC,TRBJ2-7,-,TRBD1,TRBV5-1
CASSESGDRYQPQHF,TGTGCCAGCAGCGAGAGCGGGGACCGATATCAGCCCCAGCATTTT,TRBJ1-5,once,-,TRBV9
CASSQELNTEAFF,TGTGCCAGCAGCCAGGAGTTGAACACTGAAGCTTTCTTT,TRBJ1-1,-,-,TRBV11-3